Described below is a single T cell receptor beta chain sequence and its context. The antigen remains unidentified. Treatment noted: oral pan-JAK inhibitor, 5-10 mg twice daily. The data stem from a study of CD8+ T cells in alopecia areata. Across the whole study: Treated patients were scored for severity by percent of scalp affected. Regarding the study as a whole: Alopecia totalis/universalis scalp especially showed more expanded CD8+ clones than normal scalp. Tofacitinib did not eliminate many expanded lesional clones from scalp or blood. Sequenced scalp T cells also include alphabeta T cells resident in normal skin.

cDNA reverse transcribed from extracted RNA served as the sequencing template. Clones were read by immunoSEQ multiplex PCR, and TCRdb kept only the in-frame ones, dropping some. The data contain 170,000 or so clones, 55% to 75% of them seen just once; the ten biggest clones take up 0.75% to 0.95%. With 7 bases removed from V and 4 bases from J, the gap between germline ends came to 13 bases. CDR3 length equals 13 residues. Germline V lookup: CDR1 MNHEY, CDR2 SVGAGI. The clonotype comes from a human donor with alopecia areata. The chain couples TRBV6-5 to TRBJ1-1, with a possible D match to TRBD1 (5 bases). This specimen consisted of CD4+ T cells sorted from blood, obtained at week 4, from a patient treated with tofacitinib. The CDR3 spells CASTAGQGTEAFF. CDR3 bases: TGTGCCAGCACTGCGGGCCAGGGCACTGAAGCTTTCTTT.